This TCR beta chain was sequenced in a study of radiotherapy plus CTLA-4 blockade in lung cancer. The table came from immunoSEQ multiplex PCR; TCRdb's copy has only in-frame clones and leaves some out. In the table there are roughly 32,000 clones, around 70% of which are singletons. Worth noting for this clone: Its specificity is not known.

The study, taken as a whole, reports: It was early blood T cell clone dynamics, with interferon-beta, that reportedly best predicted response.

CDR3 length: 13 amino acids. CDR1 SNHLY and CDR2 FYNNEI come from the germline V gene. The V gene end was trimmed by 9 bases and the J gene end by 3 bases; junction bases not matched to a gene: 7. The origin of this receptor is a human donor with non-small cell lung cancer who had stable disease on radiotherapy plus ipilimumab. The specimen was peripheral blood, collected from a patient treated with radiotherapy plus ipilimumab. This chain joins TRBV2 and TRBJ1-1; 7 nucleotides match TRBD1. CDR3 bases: TGTGCCAGTACAGGGGTTGGCGACACTGAAGCTTTCTTT. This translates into CASTGVGDTEAFF.